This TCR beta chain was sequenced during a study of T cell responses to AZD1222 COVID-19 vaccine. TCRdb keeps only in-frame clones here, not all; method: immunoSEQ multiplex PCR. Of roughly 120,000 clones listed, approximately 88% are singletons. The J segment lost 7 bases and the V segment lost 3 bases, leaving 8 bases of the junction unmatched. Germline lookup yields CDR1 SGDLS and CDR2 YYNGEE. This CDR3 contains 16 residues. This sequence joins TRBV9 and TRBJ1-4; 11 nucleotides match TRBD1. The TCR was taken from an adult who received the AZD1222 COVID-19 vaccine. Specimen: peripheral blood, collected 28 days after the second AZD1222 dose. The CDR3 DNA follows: TGTGCCAGCAGCGCGTGGTCGGGACAGGGGGTTGAAAAACTGTTTTTT. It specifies CASSAWSGQGVEKLFF.